This TCR beta chain comes out of a study of T cells in localized non-small cell lung cancer. Clones were read by immunoSEQ multiplex PCR, and TCRdb kept only the in-frame ones, dropping some. The table shows about 21,000 clones, with around 91% occurring only once. After removal of 0 bases from V and 0 bases from J, the junction contained 5 bases not matched to a gene. This CDR3 spans 17 amino acids. From germline, CDR1 is SGDLS and CDR2 YYNGEE. The sequence came from a man aged 40 to 75 with stage I lung adenocarcinoma. The sequences come from peripheral blood, collected before any cancer treatment. The chain links TRBV9 to TRBJ2-3; 9 bases fit TRBD2. In DNA, the CDR3 is TGTGCCAGCAGCGTAGTGGGTAGCGGGGGCAGCACAGATACGCAGTATTTT. Translated: CASSVVGSGGSTDTQYF.